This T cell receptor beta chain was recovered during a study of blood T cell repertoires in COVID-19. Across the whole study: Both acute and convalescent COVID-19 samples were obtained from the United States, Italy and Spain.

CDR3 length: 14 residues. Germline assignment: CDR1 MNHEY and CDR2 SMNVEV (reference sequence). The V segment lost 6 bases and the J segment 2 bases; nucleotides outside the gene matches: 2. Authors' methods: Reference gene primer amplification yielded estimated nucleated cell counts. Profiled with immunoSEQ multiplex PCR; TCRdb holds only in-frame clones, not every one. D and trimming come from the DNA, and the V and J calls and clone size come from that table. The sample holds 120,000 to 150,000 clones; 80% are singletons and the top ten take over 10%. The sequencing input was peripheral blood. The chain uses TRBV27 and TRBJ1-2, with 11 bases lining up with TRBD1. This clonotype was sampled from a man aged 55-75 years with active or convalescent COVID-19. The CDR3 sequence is CASSRDRGNYGYTF. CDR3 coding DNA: TGTGCCAGCAGCCGGGACAGGGGGAACTATGGCTACACCTTC.